The 28 T cell receptor beta chains reported below all come from one sample, sequenced in a study of control samples from healthy donors and cancer patients. Here immunoSEQ multiplex PCR was the method, and the copy in TCRdb shows in-frame clones only, minus some. The table has 200,000 to 250,000 clones, 90% to 95% seen once. Sequencing used blood. The receptors shown here come from a man in his fifties or sixties in good health.

The gene calls are TRBV9 and TRBJ2-3; the D gene could be TRBD1 or TRBD2 (6 bases each). Germline V gene lookup returns CDR1 SGDLS and CDR2 YYNGEE. V was cut by 7 bases and J by 3 bases, with 18 bases left in between. CDR3 length equals 15 residues. DNA for the CDR3: TGTGCCAGCGCGGAGAAGGGGGGCTGGACAGATACGCAGTATTTT. Translating gives CASAEKGGWTDTQYF.

V is TRBV29-1 and J is TRBJ2-7; D could derive from TRBD1 or TRBD2 (5 bases each). The CDR3 is made up of 13 amino acids. V lost 0 bases to trimming and J lost 5 bases, with 11 bases between them. Germline V gene data show CDR1 as SQVTM and CDR2 as ANQGSEA. The CDR3 DNA sequence: TGCAGCGTTGAAGATAGGGACCGCCACGAGCAGTACTTC. Its protein is CSVEDRDRHEQYF.

CDR3 DNA sequence: TGTGCCACCAATCCGCTCCTGAGCTCCTATAATTCACCCCTCCACTTT. This encodes CATNPLLSSYNSPLHF. The chain joins TRBV11-2 to TRBJ1-6; D is uncertain. Between the trimmed V and J ends, which lost 10 bases and 0 bases, there was a span of 16 bases. The CDR3 covers 16 residues. Germline V gives CDR1 SGHAT, CDR2 FQNNGV.

This clone was seen more than once but under ten times. This chain connects TRBV27 to TRBJ2-3; maybe TRBD1 (5 bases). Trimming cost V 5 bases and J 2 bases, with 11 bases left between them. CDR1 and CDR2 (germline): MNHEY, SMNVEV (reference sequence). There are 14 residues in the CDR3. The CDR3 DNA follows: TGTGCCAGCAGTCCCCCGGACAACACAGATACGCAGTATTTT. It encodes CASSPPDNTDTQYF.

The chain combines TRBV11-3 with TRBJ2-3, with 9 bases that match TRBD1. This CDR3 contains 17 residues. Per germline, CDR1 SGHNT and CDR2 YENEEA. Trimming took 3 bases from V and 5 from J; bases not matched to a gene: 12. The CDR3 DNA reads as TGTGCCAGCAGCTTGAGCGCCGGGACAGGGAATGAAGATACGCAGTATTTT. Translated, it gives CASSLSAGTGNEDTQYF. The whole variable domain, filled in from reference TRBV11-3 and TRBJ2-3, reads EAGVVQSPRYKIIEKKQPVAFWCNPISGHNTLYWYLQNLGQGPELLIRYENEEAVDDSQLPKDRFSAERLKGVDSTLKIQPAELGDSAVYLCASSLSAGTGNEDTQYFGPGTRLTVL.

The CDR3: CASSLGVLSSYEQYF. In DNA form, the CDR3 reads TGTGCCAGCAGCTTAGGCGTCCTAAGCTCCTACGAGCAGTACTTC. This sequence joins TRBV7-9 and TRBJ2-7; D gene ambiguous. Trimming removed 1 base at V and 0 bases at J, with 10 bases between. Germline V lookup: CDR1 SEHNR, CDR2 FQNEAQ (reference sequence). This CDR3 spans 15 amino acids.

The chain links TRBV5-4 to TRBJ1-1; D may be TRBD1 (6 bases). The CDR3 runs 15 residues. The germline CDR1 and CDR2 sequences are SGHNT and YYREEE (reference sequence). V was trimmed by 2 bases and J by 7 bases, leaving 18 bases between them. CDR3 sequence: CASSFGTPGIGEAFF. In DNA, the CDR3 is TGTGCCAGCAGCTTCGGGACACCTGGGATTGGTGAAGCTTTCTTT.

The chain is built from TRBV10-2 and TRBJ2-5, with D possibly matching TRBD2 (6 bases). The V gene's germline CDR1 is WSHSY and CDR2 SAAADI. This CDR3 spans 12 amino acids. The V end lost 6 bases, the J end lost 5 bases, and 10 bases lay between the germline ends. CDR3 in DNA: TGCGCCAGCAGCGCGACTAGTGAGACCCAGTACTTC. Translated: CASSATSETQYF.

The rearrangement uses TRBV5-4 and TRBJ2-7; possibly TRBD2 for D (5 bases). V was shortened by 4 bases and J by 6 bases, with 8 bases between the two germline ends. The CDR3 has 11 residues. Germline CDR1 reads SGHNT; CDR2 reads YYREEE (reference sequence). The CDR3 sequence is CASSGGGEQYF. Written as DNA, the CDR3 is TGTGCCAGCAGCGGAGGAGGCGAGCAGTACTTC.

The chain uses TRBV6-5 and TRBJ2-7; either TRBD1 or TRBD2 may fit D (5 bases each). The germline V and J ends were trimmed by 6 bases and 3 bases, with 18 bases remaining between them. This CDR3 is built from 15 residues. Germline CDR1 and CDR2: MNHEY and SVGAGI. The CDR3 DNA reads TGTGCCAGCAGCCAAGACAGAAGAGGACTCTACGAGCAGTACTTC. It specifies CASSQDRRGLYEQYF.

J is TRBJ2-3 and V is TRBV6-5; D is unresolved. The V gene lost 6 bases and the J gene lost 4 bases, with 17 bases spanning the gap. This CDR3 region has 15 residues. Looked up from germline, CDR1 is MNHEY and CDR2 is SVGAGI. The CDR3 loop is CASRSGPWGSDTQYF. The CDR3 DNA reads TGTGCCAGCAGGTCGGGCCCCTGGGGTTCAGATACGCAGTATTTT.

This rearrangement joins TRBV9 to TRBJ2-5; 8 bases map to TRBD2. CDR1 is SGDLS and CDR2 is YYNGEE in the germline V gene. V gave up 6 bases and J gave up 1 base; unmatched junction bases: 8. The CDR3 sequence is 15 residues long. In DNA form, the CDR3 reads TGTGCCAGCACTAGAAATAGCGGGGCCCAAGAGACCCAGTACTTC. Translation: CASTRNSGAQETQYF.

The genes are TRBV5-1 and TRBJ2-1, with TRBD1 matching 10 bases. V shed 0 bases and J 8 bases; nucleotides not matched to a gene: 2. This CDR3 has 14 residues. CDR1 is SGHRS and CDR2 is YFSETQ in the germline V gene. The CDR3 DNA sequence: TGCGCCAGCAGCTTGGGGACAGGGGGTCATGAGCAGTTCTTC. Its protein product is CASSLGTGGHEQFF.

The chain uses TRBV6-4 and TRBJ1-1, with 9 bases matching TRBD1. The CDR3 has 16 residues. Germline V gene data show CDR1 as MRHNA and CDR2 as SNTAGT. Trimming at V came to 5 bases and at J to 3 bases, leaving 10 bases not matched to a gene. CDR3 region: CASSRTGGAGDTEAFF. The CDR3 DNA reads as TGTGCCAGCAGTCGTACAGGGGGCGCCGGGGACACTGAAGCTTTCTTT.

CDR3 coding DNA: TGTGCCAGCAGTACCTCGGCTAGGGGCACCGGGGAGCTGTTTTTT. Translated, it gives CASSTSARGTGELFF. The J gene is TRBJ2-2, the V gene TRBV6-6, with D perhaps TRBD1 (5 bases). Looked up from germline, CDR1 is MNHNY and CDR2 is SVGAGI (reference sequence). The V end lost 5 bases, the J end lost 4 bases, and 14 bases lay between the germline ends. CDR3 length: 15 amino acids.

V and J are TRBV6-4 and TRBJ1-1; TRBD1 is a possible D gene (5 bases). V lost 2 bases to trimming and J lost 1 base, with 8 bases between them. The CDR3 extends over 14 amino acids. Germline assignment: CDR1 MRHNA and CDR2 SNTAGT. The CDR3 DNA reads TGTGCCAGCAGTGACCGGGGGGGGAACACTGAAGCTTTCTTT. Translated, it gives CASSDRGGNTEAFF.

This rearrangement joins TRBV6-5 to TRBJ1-1; 7 bases match TRBD1. This CDR3 spans 14 amino acids. Trimming at V came to 6 bases and at J to 2 bases, leaving 6 bases not matched to a gene. Germline CDR1 reads MNHEY; CDR2 reads SVGAGI. As DNA, the CDR3 is TGTGCCAGCAGCTGGACAGGTGGAAACACTGAAGCTTTCTTT. This encodes CASSWTGGNTEAFF.

The CDR3 loop reads CASSLRNEQFF. The CDR3 nucleotides are TGTGCCAGCAGCTTAAGGAATGAGCAGTTCTTC. The gene calls are TRBV5-8 and TRBJ2-1; the D is unclear. V was clipped by 2 bases and J by 7 bases, with 4 bases between them. Germline V gives CDR1 SGHTS, CDR2 YDEGEE. The CDR3 has 11 residues.

This clone was counted a few times. The J gene is TRBJ1-6, the V gene TRBV7-8; D not certain. Trimming pared 5 bases from V and 7 bases from J, leaving 18 bases between. Germline lookup yields CDR1 SGHVS and CDR2 FQNEAQ. CDR3 length equals 16 residues. In DNA form, the CDR3 reads TGTGCCAGCAGCGTTAATCTGGGCGCAGTGAATTCACCCCTCCACTTT. It yields the protein CASSVNLGAVNSPLHF.

This chain uses TRBV5-6 with TRBJ1-3; D gene unclear. V lost 2 bases, J lost 3 bases, and 9 bases lay in between. Germline assignment: CDR1 SGHDT and CDR2 YYEEEE. CDR3 length equals 14 residues. CDR3 nucleotides: TGTGCCAGCAGCTTTTTTCCAGGTGGAAACACCATATATTTT. This sequence encodes CASSFFPGGNTIYF.

This clone was observed a handful of times. The chain employs TRBV18 and TRBJ2-1; TRBD2 aligns across 10 bases. CDR3 length equals 16 residues. The V gene's germline CDR1 is KGHSH and CDR2 LQKENI. The junction had 10 bases not matched to a gene; V was cut back by 5 bases and J by 6 bases. CDR3 sequence (DNA): TGTGCCAGCTCAAACTTAGCGGGGGGCTTTCCCAATGAGCAGTTCTTC. Its protein is CASSNLAGGFPNEQFF.

The rearrangement links TRBV7-3 to TRBJ2-5; D could derive from TRBD1 or TRBD2 (5 bases each). Per germline, CDR1 SGHTA and CDR2 FQGTGA. The CDR3 contains 14 residues. Trimming left V 5 bases short and J 9 bases short, with 19 bases between. The CDR3 bases are TGTGCCAGCAGCCCCGATGGCGATCAGGGAGCCCAGTACTTC. This encodes CASSPDGDQGAQYF.

This clone was observed a handful of times. Here the CDR3 reads CASSPEQGDKVGMNTEAFF. CDR3 DNA: TGTGCCAGCTCACCGGAACAGGGAGACAAAGTAGGCATGAACACTGAAGCTTTCTTT. V usage is TRBV18 and J usage is TRBJ1-1, with a possible D match to TRBD1 (6 bases). Germline CDR1 and CDR2: KGHSH and LQKENI. Trimming took off 3 bases at V and 0 bases at J, with 23 bases between the two ends. The CDR3 is made up of 19 amino acids.

This chain joins TRBV2 and TRBJ1-2, with a tentative D call TRBD1 (6 bases). Germline V lookup: CDR1 SNHLY, CDR2 FYNNEI. The CDR3 runs 15 residues. Trimming cost V 4 bases and J 5 bases, with 17 bases left between them. The DNA of the CDR3 is TGTGCCAGCAGTGCTAACAGGGATGAACCTTATGGCTACACCTTC. Its translation is CASSANRDEPYGYTF.

The rearrangement joins TRBV19 to TRBJ1-5; D remains ambiguous. The CDR3 length is 14 residues. V lost 2 bases and J 3 bases, leaving 8 bases between the germline ends. Looked up from germline, CDR1 is LNHDA and CDR2 is SQIVND (reference sequence). This CDR3 reads CASSIRLYNQPQHF. DNA for the CDR3: TGTGCCAGTAGTATACGACTTTACAATCAGCCCCAGCATTTT.

CDR3 sequence (DNA): TGCAGTTCTGGTTGGAACAATGAGCAGTTCTTC. It yields the protein CSSGWNNEQFF. The chain combines TRBV20-1 with TRBJ2-1, with unresolved D. The CDR3 has 11 amino acids. Trimming took 8 bases from V and 5 from J, leaving 10 bases between them. The V gene's germline CDR1 is DFQATT and CDR2 SNEGSKA (reference sequence).

The gene calls are TRBV7-8 and TRBJ2-6; tentative D call: TRBD2 (5 bases). The V gene lost 5 bases and the J gene lost 2 bases, with 13 bases spanning the gap. CDR1 SGHVS and CDR2 FQNEAQ come from the germline V gene. This CDR3 has 16 residues. CDR3 nucleotide sequence: TGTGCCAGCAGCCCAGAGAGGGCTACTGGGGCCAACGTCCTGACTTTC. This translates into CASSPERATGANVLTF.

The rearrangement uses TRBV27 and TRBJ2-5; 10 bases map to TRBD2. V lost 5 bases, J lost 0 bases, and 6 bases stayed unmatched. Per germline, CDR1 MNHEY and CDR2 SMNVEV (reference sequence). The CDR3 loop spans 16 amino acids. CDR3 in DNA: TGTGCCAGCAGTCCCACTAGCGGGGCGTACCAAGAGACCCAGTACTTC. This translates into CASSPTSGAYQETQYF.